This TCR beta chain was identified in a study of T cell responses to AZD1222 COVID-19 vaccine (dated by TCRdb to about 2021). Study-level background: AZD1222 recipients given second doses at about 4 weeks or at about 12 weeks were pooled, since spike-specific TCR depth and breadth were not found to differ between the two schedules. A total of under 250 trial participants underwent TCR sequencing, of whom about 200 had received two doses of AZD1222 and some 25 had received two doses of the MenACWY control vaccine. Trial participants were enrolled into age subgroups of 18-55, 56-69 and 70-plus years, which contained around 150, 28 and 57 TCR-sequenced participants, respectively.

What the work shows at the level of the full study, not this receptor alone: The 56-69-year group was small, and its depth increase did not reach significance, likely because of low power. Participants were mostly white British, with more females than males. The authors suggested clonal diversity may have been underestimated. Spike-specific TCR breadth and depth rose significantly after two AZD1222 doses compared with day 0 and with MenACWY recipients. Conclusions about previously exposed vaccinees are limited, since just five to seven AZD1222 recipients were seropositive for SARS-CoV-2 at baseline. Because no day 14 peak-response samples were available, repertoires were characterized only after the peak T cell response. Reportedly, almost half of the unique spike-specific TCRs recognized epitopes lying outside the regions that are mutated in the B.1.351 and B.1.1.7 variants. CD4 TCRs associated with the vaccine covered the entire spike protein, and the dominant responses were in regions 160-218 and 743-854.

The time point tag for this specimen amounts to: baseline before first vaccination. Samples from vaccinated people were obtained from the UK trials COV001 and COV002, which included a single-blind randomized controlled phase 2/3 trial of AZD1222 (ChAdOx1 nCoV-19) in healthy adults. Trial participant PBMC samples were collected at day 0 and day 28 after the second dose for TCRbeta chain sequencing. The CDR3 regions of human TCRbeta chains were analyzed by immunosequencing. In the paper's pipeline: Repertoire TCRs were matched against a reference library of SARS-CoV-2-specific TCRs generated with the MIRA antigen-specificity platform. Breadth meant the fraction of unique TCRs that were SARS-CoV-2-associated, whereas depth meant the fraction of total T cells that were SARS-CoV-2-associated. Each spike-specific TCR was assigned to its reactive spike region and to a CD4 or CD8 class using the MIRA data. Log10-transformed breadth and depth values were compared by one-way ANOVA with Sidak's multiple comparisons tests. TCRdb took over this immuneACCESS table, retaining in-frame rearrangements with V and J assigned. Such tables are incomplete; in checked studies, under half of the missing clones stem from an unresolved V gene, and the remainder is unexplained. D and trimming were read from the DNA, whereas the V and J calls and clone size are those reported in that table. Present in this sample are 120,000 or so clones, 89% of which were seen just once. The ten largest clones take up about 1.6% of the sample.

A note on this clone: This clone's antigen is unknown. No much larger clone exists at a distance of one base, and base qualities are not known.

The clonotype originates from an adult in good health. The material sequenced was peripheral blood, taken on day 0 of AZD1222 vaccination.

The nucleotide sequence reads TGTGCCAGCAGTTACTCAGAGGGAAATCAGCCCCAGCATTTT. Its protein product is CASSYSEGNQPQHF. Rearrangement joined TRBV6-5 to TRBJ1-5, with an unclear D gene assignment. Sequences MNHEY (CDR1) and SVGAGI (CDR2) are obtained from the germline V gene. Measured from the cysteine to the phenylalanine, the CDR3 is 14 residues long. CDR3 DNA is the only sequence kept; it has 42 bases, read in frame from the first base. Trimming takes 0 bases from V and 4 bases from J, and the germline ends sit 7 bases apart.